This paragraph reports one T cell receptor (beta chain). This record belongs to a study of T cell responses to AZD1222 COVID-19 vaccine. Germline-derived CDR1 and CDR2 are MRHNA and SNTAGT. There are 14 residues in the CDR3. Trimming removed 5 bases at V and 5 bases at J, with 15 bases between. Produced via immunoSEQ multiplex PCR; TCRdb's table is partial and in-frame only. Here the sample spans 150,000 to 180,000 clones, more than 90% being singletons. The sequence was obtained from an adult in good health. The rearrangement joins TRBV6-4 to TRBJ1-1, with unresolved D. The sample was peripheral blood, taken on day 0 of AZD1222 vaccination. For the CDR3, the DNA is TGTGCCAGCAGTTCCGGAGAACACGGAACTGAAGCTTTCTTT. Encoded protein: CASSSGEHGTEAFF.